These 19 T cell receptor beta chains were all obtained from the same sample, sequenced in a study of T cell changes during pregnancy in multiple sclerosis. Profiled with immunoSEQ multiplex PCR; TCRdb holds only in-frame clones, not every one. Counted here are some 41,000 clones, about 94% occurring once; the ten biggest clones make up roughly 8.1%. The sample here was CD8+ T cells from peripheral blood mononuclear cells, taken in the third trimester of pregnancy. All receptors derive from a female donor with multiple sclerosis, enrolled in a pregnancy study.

The CDR3 region has the DNA TGTGCCAGCAGCCCGCCGGGGACTACCACAGATACGCAGTATTTT. It codes for CASSPPGTTTDTQYF. V usage is TRBV7-9 and J usage is TRBJ2-3; 7 bases line up with TRBD2. The junction had 7 bases not matched to a gene; V was cut back by 5 bases and J by 2 bases. There are 15 residues in the CDR3. Germline loops: CDR1 SEHNR, CDR2 FQNEAQ (reference sequence).

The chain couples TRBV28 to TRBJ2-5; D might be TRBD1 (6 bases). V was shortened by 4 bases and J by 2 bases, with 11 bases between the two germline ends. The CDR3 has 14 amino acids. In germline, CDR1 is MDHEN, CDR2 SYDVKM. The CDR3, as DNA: TGTGCCAGCAGTTCCGGACAGCGGCAAGAGACCCAGTACTTC. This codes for CASSSGQRQETQYF.

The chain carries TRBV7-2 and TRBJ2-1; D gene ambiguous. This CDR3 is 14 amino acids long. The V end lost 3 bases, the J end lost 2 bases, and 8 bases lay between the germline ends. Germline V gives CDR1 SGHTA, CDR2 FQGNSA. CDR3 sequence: CASSFTAAYNEQFF. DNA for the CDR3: TGTGCCAGCAGCTTCACCGCGGCCTACAATGAGCAGTTCTTC. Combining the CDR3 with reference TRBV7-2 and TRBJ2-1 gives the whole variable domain GAGVSQSPSNKVTEKGKDVELRCDPISGHTALYWYRQSLGQGLEFLIYFQGNSAPDKSGLPSDRFSAERTGGSVSTLTIQRTQQEDSAVYLCASSFTAAYNEQFFGPGTRLTVL.

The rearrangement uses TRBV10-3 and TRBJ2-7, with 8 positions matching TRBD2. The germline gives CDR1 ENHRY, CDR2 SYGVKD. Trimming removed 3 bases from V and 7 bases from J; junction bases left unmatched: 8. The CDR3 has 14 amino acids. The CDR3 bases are TGTGCCATCAGTGACGCGGGGGGCTTGGGAGAGCAGTACTTC. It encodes CAISDAGGLGEQYF.

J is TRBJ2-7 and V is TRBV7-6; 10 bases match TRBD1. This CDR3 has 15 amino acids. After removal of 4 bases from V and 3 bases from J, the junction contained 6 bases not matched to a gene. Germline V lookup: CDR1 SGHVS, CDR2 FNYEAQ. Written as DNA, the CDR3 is TGTGCCAGCAGCTCTCCGGGACAGGGGATCTACGAGCAGTACTTC. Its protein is CASSSPGQGIYEQYF.

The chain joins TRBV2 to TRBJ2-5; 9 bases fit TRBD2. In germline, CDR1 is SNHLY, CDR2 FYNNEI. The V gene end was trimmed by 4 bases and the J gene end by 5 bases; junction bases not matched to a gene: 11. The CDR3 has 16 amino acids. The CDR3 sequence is CASSGVAGEVQETQYF. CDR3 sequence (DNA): TGTGCCAGCAGTGGAGTAGCGGGAGAGGTGCAGGAGACCCAGTACTTC.

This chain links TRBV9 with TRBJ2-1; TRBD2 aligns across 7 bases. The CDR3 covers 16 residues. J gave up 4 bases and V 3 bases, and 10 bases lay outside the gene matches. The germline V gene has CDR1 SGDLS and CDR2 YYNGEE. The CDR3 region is CASSGASSGLYNEQFF. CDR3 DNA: TGTGCCAGCAGCGGAGCCTCTAGCGGACTATACAATGAGCAGTTCTTC. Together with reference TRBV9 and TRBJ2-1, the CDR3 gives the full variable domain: DSGVTQTPKHLITATGQRVTLRCSPRSGDLSVYWYQQSLDQGLQFLIQYYNGEERAKGNILERFSAQQFPDLHSELNLSSLELGDSALYFCASSGASSGLYNEQFFGPGTRLTVL.

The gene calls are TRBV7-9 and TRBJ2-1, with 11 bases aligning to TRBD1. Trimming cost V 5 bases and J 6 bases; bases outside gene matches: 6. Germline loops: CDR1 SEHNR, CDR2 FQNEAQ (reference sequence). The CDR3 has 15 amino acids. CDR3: CASSNRDRGSNEQFF. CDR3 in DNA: TGTGCCAGCAGCAACCGGGACAGGGGGTCCAATGAGCAGTTCTTC.

The CDR3 reads CASSPRPSWDEQYF. In DNA, the CDR3 is TGTGCCAGCAGCCCCCGACCTAGCTGGGATGAGCAGTACTTC. The rearrangement uses TRBV5-6 and TRBJ2-7, with a weak D call TRBD2 (5 bases). Between the trimmed V and J ends, which lost 4 bases and 7 bases, there was a span of 18 bases. Germline V gene data show CDR1 as SGHDT and CDR2 as YYEEEE. The CDR3 has 14 residues.

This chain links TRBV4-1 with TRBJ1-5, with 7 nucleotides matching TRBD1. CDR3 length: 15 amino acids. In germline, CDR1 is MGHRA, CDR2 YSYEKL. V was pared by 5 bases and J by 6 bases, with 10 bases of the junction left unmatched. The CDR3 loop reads CASSSYQGVGQPQHF. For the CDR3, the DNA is TGCGCCAGCAGCTCGTACCAGGGGGTAGGTCAGCCCCAGCATTTT.

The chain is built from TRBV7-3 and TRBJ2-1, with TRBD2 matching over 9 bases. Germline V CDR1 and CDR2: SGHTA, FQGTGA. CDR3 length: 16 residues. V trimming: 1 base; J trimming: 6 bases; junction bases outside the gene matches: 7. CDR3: CASSLNDLAGLNEQFF. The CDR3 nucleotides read TGTGCCAGCAGCTTAAATGATCTAGCGGGACTCAATGAGCAGTTCTTC.

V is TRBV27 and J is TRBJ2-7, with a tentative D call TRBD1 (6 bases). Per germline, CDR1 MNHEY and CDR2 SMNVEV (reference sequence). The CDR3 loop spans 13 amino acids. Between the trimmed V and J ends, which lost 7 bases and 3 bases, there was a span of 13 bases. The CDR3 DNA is TGTGCCAGCACGGACAAGGGACACTACGAGCAGTACTTC. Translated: CASTDKGHYEQYF.

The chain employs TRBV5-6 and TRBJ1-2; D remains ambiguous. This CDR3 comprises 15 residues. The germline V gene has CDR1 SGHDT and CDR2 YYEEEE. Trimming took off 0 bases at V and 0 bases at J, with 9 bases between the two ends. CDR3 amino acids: CASSLGPLSNYGYTF. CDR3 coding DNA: TGTGCCAGCAGCTTGGGGCCCCTTTCTAACTATGGCTACACCTTC.

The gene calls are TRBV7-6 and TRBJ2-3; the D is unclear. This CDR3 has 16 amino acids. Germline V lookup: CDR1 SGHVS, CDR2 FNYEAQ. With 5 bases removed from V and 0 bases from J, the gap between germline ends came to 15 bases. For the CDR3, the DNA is TGTGCCAGCAGCCACCCCCCGGAGAGTAGCACAGATACGCAGTATTTT. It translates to CASSHPPESSTDTQYF.

Written as DNA, the CDR3 is TGTGCCAGCAGCCTAACAGGCCCTGGAAACACCATATATTTT. Encoded protein: CASSLTGPGNTIYF. The chain links TRBV11-2 to TRBJ1-3; TRBD1 might be the D (5 bases). The germline V gene has CDR1 SGHAT and CDR2 FQNNGV. The CDR3 contains 14 residues. Trimming shortened V by 5 bases and J by 2 bases, and 10 bases separated the two germline ends.

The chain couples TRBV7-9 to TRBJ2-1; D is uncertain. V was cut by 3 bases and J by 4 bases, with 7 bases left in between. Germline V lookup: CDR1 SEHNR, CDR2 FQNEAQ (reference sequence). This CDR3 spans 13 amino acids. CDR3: CASSFGGYNEQFF. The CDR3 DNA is TGTGCCAGCAGCTTCGGCGGTTACAATGAGCAGTTCTTC.

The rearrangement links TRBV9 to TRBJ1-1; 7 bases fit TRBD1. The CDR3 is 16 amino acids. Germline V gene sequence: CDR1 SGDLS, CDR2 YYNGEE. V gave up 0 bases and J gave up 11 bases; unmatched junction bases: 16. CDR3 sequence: CASSVDPGQARPWAFF. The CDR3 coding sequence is TGTGCCAGCAGCGTAGACCCAGGACAGGCCCGCCCATGGGCTTTCTTT.

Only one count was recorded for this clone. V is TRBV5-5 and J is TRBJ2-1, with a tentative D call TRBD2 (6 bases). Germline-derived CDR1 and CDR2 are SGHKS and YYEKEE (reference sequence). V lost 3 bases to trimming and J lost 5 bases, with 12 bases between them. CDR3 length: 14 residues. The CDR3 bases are TGTGCCAGCAGCTCCCCTACTAGCAACAATGAGCAGTTCTTC. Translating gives CASSSPTSNNEQFF.

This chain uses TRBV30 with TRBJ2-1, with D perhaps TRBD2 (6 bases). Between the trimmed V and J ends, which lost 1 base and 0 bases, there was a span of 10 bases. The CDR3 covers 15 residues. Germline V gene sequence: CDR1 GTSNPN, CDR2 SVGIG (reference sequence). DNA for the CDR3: TGTGCCTGGAGTGGGGCCGGGAGCTCCTACAATGAGCAGTTCTTC. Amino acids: CAWSGAGSSYNEQFF.